This T cell receptor beta chain was sequenced for a study of T cells after yellow fever vaccination. Whole-study findings and limits: The secondary response showed a weaker magnitude and a faster peak, day 5 versus 15. Abundant clonotypes from the bulk population could get into FACS-sorted repertoires as contaminants. After the booster, 95% to 98% of CD4 and roughly nine tenths of CD8 primary-response clones were re-detected.

5'RACE template switching produced TCR cDNA carrying a universal primer site and UMIs. TCRdb independently ran MiXCR on the 5' RACE reads; one entry per CDR3 protein. Of tens of thousands of distinct CDR3 sequences in the sample, less than 15% were seen once. This clonotype was seen many times. The CDR3 runs to 12 residues. Germline CDR1 and CDR2: MGHRA and YSYEKL. V dropped 2 bases and J dropped 6 bases, with 7 bases sitting between them. The chain is built from TRBV4-1 and TRBJ1-1; D gene uncertain. This TCR was recovered from a young man who received the YFV17D yellow fever vaccine. The source was CD8+ T cells not binding an NS4B(214-222) dextramer, sorted from PBMCs, collected roughly 20 days after the first yellow fever vaccination. DNA for the CDR3: TGCGCCAGCAGCCAAAGTCCTTCTGAAGCTTTCTTT. Its protein is CASSQSPSEAFF.